This T cell receptor beta chain emerged from a study of T cells in Graves' hyperthyroidism and ophthalmopathy. This clonotype was detected ten times or more. Its antigen remains unknown. RNA transcripts yielded amplified TCR beta CDR3 regions. The HTBI set primed first-round TCR CDR3 RT-PCR. Using its own MiXCR run on the multiplex PCR reads, TCRdb lists one record per CDR3 protein. The table lists about 550,000 distinct CDR3 sequences, 20% of them singletons. The hyperthyroidism was newly diagnosed and had lasted under 2 months; the patients were aged 18 to 65. Diagnostic assessment was based on clinical symptoms, serum thyroxine and TRAb, thyroid ultrasound and orbital computed tomography. Whole-study findings and limits: A 13 V-J signature model discriminated ophthalmopathy versus stable hyperthyroidism. It was a median around seven months before onset that the model predicted ophthalmopathy.

The sequencing sample was made of blood. The TCR sequence derives from a man aged 18 to 35 with Graves' hyperthyroidism.

CDR3 DNA: TGCAGTGCTAGAATTGGGCGGGGGGATGTCTACGAGCAGTACTTC. Translated: CSARIGRGDVYEQYF. The chain carries TRBV20-1 and TRBJ2-7; 8 bases match TRBD2. V was clipped by 2 bases and J by 3 bases; unmatched bases: 9. The CDR3 consists of 15 residues. From germline, CDR1 is DFQATT and CDR2 SNEGSKA (reference sequence).